The 10 T cell receptor beta chains given below trace back to one sample, sequenced in a study of CD8 T cells in Susac syndrome. Random hexamers served to reverse transcribe roughly 0.45 to 1 ug RNA. One entry per CDR3 protein, called by TCRdb with MiXCR from the immunoSEQ multiplex PCR reads. Among fewer than 300,000 distinct CDR3 sequences listed, 85% were seen once. Sequences were obtained from CD8+ T cells from PBMCs. Source of these receptors: a human donor with multiple sclerosis.

The J gene is TRBJ1-1, the V gene TRBV12-3 or TRBV12-4; D remains ambiguous. The ends were cut back, 4 bases at V and 6 bases at J, with 9 bases in the middle. CDR3 length equals 12 residues. The CDR3 DNA follows: TGTGCCAGCAGTTCCGCACGAGCTGAAGCTTTCTTT. Translation gives CASSSARAEAFF.

This rearrangement joins TRBV7-9 to TRBJ2-3, with D uncertain. Germline CDR1 reads SEHNR; CDR2 reads FQNEAQ (reference sequence). The V end lost 5 bases, the J end lost 4 bases, and 7 bases lay between the germline ends. The CDR3 covers 12 residues. This chain's CDR3 is CASSVPADTQYF. In DNA, the CDR3 is TGTGCCAGCAGCGTACCAGCAGATACGCAGTATTTT.

This chain connects TRBV27 to TRBJ1-4; 9 bases fit TRBD1. CDR1 and CDR2 (germline): MNHEY, SMNVEV (reference sequence). The V and J ends lost 5 bases and 7 bases, in that order; junction bases with no gene match: 5. This CDR3 contains 14 residues. The CDR3 region has the DNA TGTGCCAGCAGTGTGACAGGGGGGGGTGAAAAACTGTTTTTT. It specifies CASSVTGGGEKLFF.

This clonotype appeared once. The rearrangement links TRBV27 to TRBJ2-7; D remains unclear. CDR1 and CDR2 (germline): MNHEY, SMNVEV (reference sequence). This CDR3 contains 11 residues. The V end was cut by 6 bases, the J end by 6 bases, with 9 bases between. The CDR3 region is CASRRSGEQYF. The CDR3 coding sequence is TGTGCCAGCAGGCGGTCAGGCGAGCAGTACTTC.

V usage is TRBV6-5 and J usage is TRBJ1-1; no definite D call. Germline CDR1 reads MNHEY; CDR2 reads SVGAGI. The CDR3 consists of 15 residues. Trimming stripped 3 bases from V and 1 base from J, with 12 bases between. DNA for the CDR3: TGTGCCAGCAGTTATGCCGGGCAACCGAACACTGAAGCTTTCTTT. Its translation is CASSYAGQPNTEAFF.

The V gene is TRBV7-9, the J gene TRBJ2-3; possibly TRBD2 for D (7 bases). The germline gives CDR1 SEHNR, CDR2 FQNEAQ (reference sequence). The V end lost 3 bases, the J end lost 2 bases, and 12 bases lay between the germline ends. The CDR3 sequence is 15 residues long. The CDR3 DNA reads TGTGCCAGCAGCTTTCGGGGGGCGACCACAGATACGCAGTATTTT. The encoded protein is CASSFRGATTDTQYF.

With respect to this clonotype: The final CDR3 position lacks the conserved phenylalanine or tryptophan, pointing to a likely read error. The V and J genes are TRBV12-3 or TRBV12-4 and TRBJ1-1; 9 bases are a match to TRBD1. The CDR3 has 17 residues. With 5 bases clipped from V and 1 base from J, the junction kept 11 bases outside the gene matches. CDR3 nucleotides: TGTGCCAGCAGTCAAGCCGACAGGGGGTTGGCGAACACTGAAGCTTTCCTT. It translates to CASSQADRGLANTEAFL.

V gene TRBV2 combines with J gene TRBJ1-5, with TRBD1 matching over 7 bases. CDR1 and CDR2 (germline): SNHLY, FYNNEI. The junction had 11 bases not matched to a gene; V was cut back by 8 bases and J by 4 bases. CDR3 length equals 15 residues. The DNA of the CDR3 is TGTGCCAGCGGGGGCCAGAAGGGACAGAATCAGCCCCAGCATTTT. It encodes CASGGQKGQNQPQHF.

The chain uses TRBV7-9 and TRBJ1-2; D gene uncertain. The CDR3 length is 12 residues. V shed 2 bases and J shed 3 bases, with 4 bases lying between them. Germline lookup yields CDR1 SEHNR and CDR2 FQNEAQ (reference sequence). For the CDR3, the DNA is TGTGCCAGCAGCTTAAGTGACTATGGCTACACCTTC. This gives the protein CASSLSDYGYTF.

The chain links TRBV5-4 to TRBJ2-7; D not certain. This CDR3 is 12 amino acids long. The germline V gene encodes CDR1 SGHNT and CDR2 YYREEE (reference sequence). V was trimmed by 0 bases and J by 6 bases, leaving 7 bases between them. The CDR3 DNA is TGTGCCAGCAGCTTGGCATCTCGCGAGCAGTACTTC. This encodes CASSLASREQYF.